This passage covers 4 T cell receptor beta chains from one sample sequenced in a study of blood T cell repertoires in COVID-19. Profiled with immunoSEQ multiplex PCR; TCRdb holds only in-frame clones, not every one. The table shows approximately 310,000 clones, with around 85% occurring only once. Sequenced: PBMCs or T cells enriched from blood (not recorded which). Every receptor here comes from a woman between 25 and 40 years old who had been exposed to COVID-19.

The rearrangement uses TRBV5-1 and TRBJ2-1; TRBD2 matches 7 bases. V lost 0 bases, J lost 5 bases, and 5 bases stayed unmatched. The CDR3 consists of 15 residues. Germline V gene data show CDR1 as SGHRS and CDR2 as YFSETQ. CDR3 sequence: CASSLAAGADNEQFF. Here the CDR3 DNA reads TGCGCCAGCAGCTTGGCCGCGGGAGCTGACAATGAGCAGTTCTTC.

CDR3 residues: CASSFSRGQGDGYTF. CDR3 bases: TGTGCCAGCAGCTTCTCCCGGGGACAGGGTGATGGCTACACCTTC. V and J are TRBV7-9 and TRBJ1-2; 9 positions agree with TRBD1. Trimming removed 3 bases from V and 6 bases from J; junction bases left unmatched: 8. CDR1 is SEHNR, CDR2 FQNEAQ, per germline (reference sequence). CDR3 length: 15 amino acids.

The chain carries TRBV25-1 and TRBJ2-5; D is possibly TRBD1 (6 bases). Trimming stripped 1 base from V and 5 bases from J, with 8 bases between. CDR3 size: 13 residues. Germline CDR1 reads MGHDK; CDR2 reads SYGVNS. CDR3 DNA sequence: TGTGCCAGCAGTGAATCTGGGGGCGAGACCCAGTACTTC. Translated: CASSESGGETQYF. Full variable domain (remainder filled in from reference TRBV25-1 and TRBJ2-5): EADIYQTPRYLVIGTGKKITLECSQTMGHDKMYWYQQDPGMELHLIHYSYGVNSTEKGDLSSESTVSRIRTEHFPLTLESARPSHTSQYLCASSESGGETQYFGPGTRLLVL.

V and J are TRBV29-1 and TRBJ1-2; 10 bases align to TRBD1. V lost 5 bases to trimming and J lost 6 bases; unmatched junction nucleotides: 3. CDR1 and CDR2 from the germline V gene are SQVTM and ANQGSEA. This CDR3 region has 12 residues. CDR3 bases: TGCAGCGTTTGGACAGGGGGAAATGGCTACACCTTC. Translated, it gives CSVWTGGNGYTF.